The 14 T cell receptor beta chains below were found in one sample sequenced in a study of identical twins. TCRdb analysed the 5' RACE reads with MiXCR anew, one entry per CDR3 protein. Of 500,000 to 600,000 distinct CDR3 sequences detected, approximately 22% appear once; the ten largest clones hold 0.75% to 0.95%. The same data also contributed to another study, on T cells expressing NK-cell markers.

Sequenced: CD4+ T cells sorted from blood. These receptors were taken from a woman younger than 35 in good health.

This clonotype was seen only a few times. The chain links TRBV29-1 to TRBJ2-3; the match to TRBD2 covers 10 bases. The CDR3 is 13 residues long. The J segment lost 2 bases and the V segment lost 6 bases, leaving 2 bases of the junction unmatched. Germline loops: CDR1 SQVTM, CDR2 ANQGSEA. CDR3 region: CSVAGGPTDTQYF. The CDR3 DNA reads TGCAGCGTAGCGGGAGGGCCCACAGATACGCAGTATTTT.

This clonotype was picked up a small number of times. The chain couples TRBV7-9 to TRBJ1-2, with D uncertain. This CDR3 region has 13 residues. Germline loops: CDR1 SEHNR, CDR2 FQNEAQ (reference sequence). V shed 7 bases and J shed 3 bases, with 12 bases lying between them. CDR3 sequence (DNA): TGTGCCAGCACGCCTCTAGAATACTATGGCTACACCTTC. Translated: CASTPLEYYGYTF.

The chain couples TRBV19 to TRBJ1-5; D unresolved. V was clipped by 3 bases and J by 5 bases, with 8 bases between them. Germline V CDR1 and CDR2: LNHDA, SQIVND (reference sequence). This CDR3 has 13 amino acids. The CDR3 loop is CASSMSGDQPQHF. The DNA for the CDR3 is TGTGCCAGTAGTATGAGTGGGGATCAGCCCCAGCATTTT.

V usage is TRBV5-1 and J usage is TRBJ2-1, with D uncertain. Deletions cut 4 bases from V and 5 bases from J, with 10 bases between. Per germline, CDR1 SGHRS and CDR2 YFSETQ. This CDR3 is 13 amino acids long. CDR3 DNA: TGCGCCAGCAGCCATACGGTGGACAATGAGCAGTTCTTC. It is translated as CASSHTVDNEQFF.

This clonotype appeared a few times. J is TRBJ2-7 and V is TRBV20-1, with D perhaps TRBD2 (5 bases). V was pared by 6 bases and J by 2 bases, with 17 bases between. The germline CDR1 and CDR2 sequences are DFQATT and SNEGSKA (reference sequence). The CDR3 totals 14 residues. CDR3 coding DNA: TGCAGTGCCTTTAGCGTCGCAAACCCCTACGAGCAGTACTTC. It yields the protein CSAFSVANPYEQYF.

This clonotype was detected only a few times. CDR3 region: CASSFTTGRVVRTGELFF. The CDR3, as DNA: TGTGCCAGCAGCTTCACGACAGGAAGGGTAGTTCGCACCGGGGAGCTGTTTTTT. The J gene is TRBJ2-2, the V gene TRBV7-8, with D perhaps matching TRBD1 (6 bases). The V and J ends lost 3 bases and 4 bases respectively, with 21 bases between them. The CDR3 length is 18 residues. The germline V gene encodes CDR1 SGHVS and CDR2 FQNEAQ.

The chain links TRBV4-3 to TRBJ2-7; 10 bases match TRBD1. The V gene's germline CDR1 is LGHNA and CDR2 YSLEER. This CDR3 is 16 amino acids long. V dropped 4 bases and J dropped 4; count of bases not matched to a gene: 10. As DNA, the CDR3 is TGCGCCAGCAGCCCCATGGGGGGGACAGGGGATTACGAGCAGTACTTC. This sequence encodes CASSPMGGTGDYEQYF.

The chain is built from TRBV7-9 and TRBJ2-1; tentative D call: TRBD2 (5 bases). The CDR3 contains 16 residues. The ends were cut back, 1 base at V and 6 bases at J, with 16 bases in the middle. Germline V gene sequence: CDR1 SEHNR, CDR2 FQNEAQ (reference sequence). The CDR3 DNA is TGTGCCAGCAGCTTAGTTACTAGTTATTTCGGCAATGAGCAGTTCTTC. As protein: CASSLVTSYFGNEQFF. The full variable domain, with the rest looked up from reference TRBV7-9 and TRBJ2-1, is DTGVSQNPRHKITKRGQNVTFRCDPISEHNRLYWYRQTLGQGPEFLTYFQNEAQLEKSRLLSDRFSAERPKGSFSTLEIQRTEQGDSAMYLCASSLVTSYFGNEQFFGPGTRLTVL.

In its sample, this clonotype was seen a few times. V gene TRBV15 combines with J gene TRBJ2-5; 8 positions agree with TRBD2. The V gene end was trimmed by 1 base and the J gene end by 4 bases; junction bases not matched to a gene: 8. There are 16 residues in the CDR3. Germline V gene sequence: CDR1 LNHNV, CDR2 YYDKDF (reference sequence). Here the CDR3 DNA reads TGTGCCACCAGCAGAGTCGCCTCGGCGGGGGGAGAGACCCAGTACTTC. It specifies CATSRVASAGGETQYF.

The DNA of the CDR3 is TGTGCCAGCAGCTTAAGGGGCCGTTATAATGAGCAGTTCTTC. Translating it yields CASSLRGRYNEQFF. The chain links TRBV11-3 to TRBJ2-1, with D tentatively TRBD1 (5 bases). V was shortened by 2 bases and J by 7 bases, with 12 bases between the two germline ends. CDR3 length: 14 amino acids. Germline V gene sequence: CDR1 SGHNT, CDR2 YENEEA.

This clonotype showed up just a few times. The chain carries TRBV7-2 and TRBJ2-4, with D unresolved. This CDR3 has 17 residues. CDR1 and CDR2 (germline): SGHTA, FQGNSA. The V gene lost 2 bases and the J gene lost 0 bases, with 14 bases spanning the gap. CDR3 residues: CASSLQGSNLAKNIQYF. The CDR3 DNA reads TGTGCCAGCAGCTTACAAGGGTCAAACCTAGCCAAAAACATTCAGTACTTC.

This clonotype occurred many times. This chain connects TRBV29-1 to TRBJ2-7; no clear D. Per germline, CDR1 SQVTM and CDR2 ANQGSEA. V shed 6 bases and J shed 5 bases, with 17 bases lying between them. There are 13 residues in the CDR3. CDR3 residues: CSVMMSRAHEQYF. The CDR3 DNA follows: TGCAGCGTGATGATGAGTCGAGCCCACGAGCAGTACTTC.

The rearrangement joins TRBV12-3 or TRBV12-4 to TRBJ1-2; D may be TRBD1 (5 bases). Trimming removed 1 base from V and 8 bases from J, with 11 bases in between. This CDR3 contains 13 residues. CDR3 sequence (DNA): TGTGCCAGCAGTTTAGGTGGGACCGAGGGCTACACCTTC. Translated, it gives CASSLGGTEGYTF.

The chain uses TRBV20-1 and TRBJ2-3; 10 nucleotides line up with TRBD2. The CDR3 loop spans 15 amino acids. V lost 2 bases and J lost 11; bases outside the gene matches: 13. The germline V gene has CDR1 DFQATT and CDR2 SNEGSKA (reference sequence). The DNA for the CDR3 is TGCAGTGCTAGATATACTAGCGGGGTTGGACTAAGGCAGTATTTT. This translates into CSARYTSGVGLRQYF.